This T cell receptor beta chain stems from a study of sequential checkpoint blockade in melanoma. In the study overall: Patients were randomized 1:1 to nivolumab-then-ipilimumab or ipilimumab-then-nivolumab first-line.

Method: immunoSEQ multiplex PCR; TCRdb's copy keeps in-frame clones and lacks some. The table lists over 20,000 clones, around 70% of them singletons. Between the trimmed V and J ends, which lost 1 base and 5 bases, there was a span of 14 bases. This CDR3 comprises 15 residues. Germline values: CDR1 SGHAT, CDR2 FQDESV (reference sequence). Treatment in this sample: randomized to nivolumab then ipilimumab (arm A) or the reverse (arm B). DNA-damaging chemotherapy had not been given to any patient beforehand. From thawed PBMCs, live CD3+CD8+ cells negative for CD19 and CD56 were sorted. V is TRBV11-1 and J is TRBJ1-1; D ambiguous. Here the sequenced sample was CD8+ T cells sorted from blood (inferred from file names), taken from a patient given nivolumab and ipilimumab in sequence. The TCR was taken from a human donor with melanoma. CDR3 protein: CASSLGAGYGTEAFF. The DNA of the CDR3 is TGTGCCAGCAGCTTAGGGGCGGGGTATGGAACTGAAGCTTTCTTT.